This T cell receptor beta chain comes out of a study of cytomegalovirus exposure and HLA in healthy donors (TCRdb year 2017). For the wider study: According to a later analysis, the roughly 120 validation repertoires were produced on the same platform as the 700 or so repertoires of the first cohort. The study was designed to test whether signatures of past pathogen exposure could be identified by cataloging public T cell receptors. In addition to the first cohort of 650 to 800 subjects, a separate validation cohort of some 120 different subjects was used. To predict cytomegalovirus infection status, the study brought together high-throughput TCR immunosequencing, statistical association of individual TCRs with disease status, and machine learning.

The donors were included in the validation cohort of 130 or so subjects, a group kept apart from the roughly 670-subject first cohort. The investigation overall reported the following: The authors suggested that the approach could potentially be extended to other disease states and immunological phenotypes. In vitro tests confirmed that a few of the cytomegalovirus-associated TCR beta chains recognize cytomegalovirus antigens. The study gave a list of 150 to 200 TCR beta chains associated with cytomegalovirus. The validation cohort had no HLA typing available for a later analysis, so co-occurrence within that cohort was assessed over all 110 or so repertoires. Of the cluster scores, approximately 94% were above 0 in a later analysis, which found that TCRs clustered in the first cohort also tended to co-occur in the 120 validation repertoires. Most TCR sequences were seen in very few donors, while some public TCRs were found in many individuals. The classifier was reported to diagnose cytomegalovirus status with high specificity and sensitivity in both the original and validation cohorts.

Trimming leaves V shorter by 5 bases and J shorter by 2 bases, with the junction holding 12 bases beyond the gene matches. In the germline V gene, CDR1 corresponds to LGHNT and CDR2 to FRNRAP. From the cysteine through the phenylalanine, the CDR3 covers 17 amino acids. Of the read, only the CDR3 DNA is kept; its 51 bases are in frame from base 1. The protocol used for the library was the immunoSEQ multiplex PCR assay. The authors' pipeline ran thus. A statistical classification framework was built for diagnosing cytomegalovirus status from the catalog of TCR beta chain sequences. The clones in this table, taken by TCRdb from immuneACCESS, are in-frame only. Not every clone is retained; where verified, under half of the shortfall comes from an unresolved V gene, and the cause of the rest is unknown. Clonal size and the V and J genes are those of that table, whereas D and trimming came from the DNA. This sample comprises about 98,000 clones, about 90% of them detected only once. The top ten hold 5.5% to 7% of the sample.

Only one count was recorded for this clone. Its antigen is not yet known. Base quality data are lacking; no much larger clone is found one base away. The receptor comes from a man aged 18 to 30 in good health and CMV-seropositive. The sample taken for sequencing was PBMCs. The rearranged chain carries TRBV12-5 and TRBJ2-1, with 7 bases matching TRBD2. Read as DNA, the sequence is TGTGCTAGTGGTAGAGCCGGGACTACCGACGCCTACAATGAGCAGTTCTTC. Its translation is CASGRAGTTDAYNEQFF.